This T cell receptor (beta chain) was observed in a study of blood T cell repertoires in COVID-19. Background on the study: T cells, B-cell-depleted T cells, or PBMCs supplied cDNA or gDNA.

Only in-frame clones appear in the TCRdb table, and some are missing; sequencing was by immunoSEQ multiplex PCR. The sample shows about 180,000 clones, roughly nine tenths of them seen only once. This CDR3 comprises 14 residues. The germline V gene encodes CDR1 SGHDT and CDR2 YYEEEE. Trimming at V came to 0 bases and at J to 7 bases, leaving 4 bases not matched to a gene. The specimen was PBMCs or T cells enriched from blood (not recorded which). The origin of this receptor is a woman aged 40 to 55 with acute COVID-19. The V and J genes are TRBV5-6 and TRBJ1-5; 7 bases are shared with TRBD1. The CDR3 region is CASSLGGGRQPQHF. In DNA, the CDR3 is TGTGCCAGCAGCTTGGGAGGGGGCCGACAGCCCCAGCATTTT.